This T cell receptor beta chain was recorded in a study of regulatory T cells in long-lasting Graves disease. Study-level background: Graves' patients with a new diagnosis had received antithyroid drugs under 3 months. Regarding the study as a whole: Few sampled subjects may have lowered accuracy.

Arm-PCR with iRepertoire HTBI primers amplified the CDR3 regions for these TCR beta libraries. TCRdb ran MiXCR on the multiplex PCR reads and lists one entry per CDR3 protein. The table lists 580,000 or so distinct CDR3 sequences, roughly a sixth of them singletons. This clonotype has at least ten counts. Its antigen is undetermined. Time point specified: newly diagnosed GD, antithyroid drugs for less than 3 months. RNA extracted from PBMCs served as the sequencing template. In addition, the sample was reused for a study of T cells in Graves' hyperthyroidism and ophthalmopathy. That work contributes: Thyroid ultrasound, orbital computed tomography, clinical symptoms, and serum thyroxine and TRAb underpinned diagnoses. TCR CDR3 underwent first-round RT-PCR with the HTBI primer set.

This clonotype was sampled from a man aged 18 to 30 with Graves disease. The sample here was peripheral blood mononuclear cells (PBMCs), taken at new diagnosis, from a patient treated with antithyroid drugs.

The CDR3 region is CSVASVGLRETQYF. In DNA, the CDR3 is TGCAGCGTTGCATCTGTGGGGTTGAGGGAGACCCAGTACTTC. The chain is built from TRBV29-1 and TRBJ2-5; D is unresolved. Germline lookup yields CDR1 SQVTM and CDR2 ANQGSEA. The CDR3 loop spans 14 amino acids. V shed 4 bases and J shed 5 bases, with 17 bases lying between them.